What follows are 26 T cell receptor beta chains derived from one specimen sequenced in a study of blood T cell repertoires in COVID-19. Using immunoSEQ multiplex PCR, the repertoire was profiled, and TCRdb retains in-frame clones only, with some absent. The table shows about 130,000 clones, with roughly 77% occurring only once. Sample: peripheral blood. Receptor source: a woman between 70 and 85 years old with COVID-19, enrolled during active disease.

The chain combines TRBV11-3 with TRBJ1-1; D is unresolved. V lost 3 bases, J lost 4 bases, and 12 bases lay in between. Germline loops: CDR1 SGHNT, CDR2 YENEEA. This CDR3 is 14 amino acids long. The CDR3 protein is CASSFTSQSTEAFF. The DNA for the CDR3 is TGTGCCAGCAGCTTCACATCACAGAGCACTGAAGCTTTCTTT.

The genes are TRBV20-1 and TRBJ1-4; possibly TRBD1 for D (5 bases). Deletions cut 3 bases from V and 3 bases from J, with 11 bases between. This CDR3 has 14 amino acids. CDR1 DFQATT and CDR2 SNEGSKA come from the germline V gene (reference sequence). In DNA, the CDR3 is TGCAGTGCTAGTGATGGGGCAGCTAATGAAAAACTGTTTTTT. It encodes CSASDGAANEKLFF.

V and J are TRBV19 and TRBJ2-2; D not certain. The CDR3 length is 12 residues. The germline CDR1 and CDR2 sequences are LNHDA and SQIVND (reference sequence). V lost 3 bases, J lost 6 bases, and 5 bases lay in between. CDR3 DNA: TGTGCCAGTAGTATGAGCGCCGGGGAGCTGTTTTTT. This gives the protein CASSMSAGELFF.

The CDR3 protein is CATQEAGSGTEAFF. CDR3 nucleotide sequence: TGTGCCACCCAAGAGGCGGGGTCGGGGACTGAAGCTTTCTTT. The rearrangement links TRBV10-3 to TRBJ1-1; D is unresolved. CDR1 is ENHRY and CDR2 is SYGVKD in the germline V gene. The CDR3 has 14 residues. V lost 10 bases to trimming and J lost 5 bases, with 20 bases between them.

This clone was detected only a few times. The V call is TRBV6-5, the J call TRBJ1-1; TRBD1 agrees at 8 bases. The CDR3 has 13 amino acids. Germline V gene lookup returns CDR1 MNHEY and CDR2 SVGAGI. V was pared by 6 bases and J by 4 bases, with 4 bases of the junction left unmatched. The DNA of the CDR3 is TGTGCCAGCAGACCTACAGGGGGCACTGAAGCTTTCTTT. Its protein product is CASRPTGGTEAFF.

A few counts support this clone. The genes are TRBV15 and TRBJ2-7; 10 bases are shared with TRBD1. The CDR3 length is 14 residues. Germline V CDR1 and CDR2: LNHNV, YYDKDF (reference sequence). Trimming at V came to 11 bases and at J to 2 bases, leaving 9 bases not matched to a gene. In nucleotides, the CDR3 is TGTGCCGCTTCCCGGGACAGGGGACCCTACGAGCAGTACTTC. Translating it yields CAASRDRGPYEQYF. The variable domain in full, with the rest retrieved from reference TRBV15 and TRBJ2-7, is DAMVIQNPRYQVTQFGKPVTLSCSQTLNHNVMYWYQQKSSQAPKLLFHYYDKDFNNEADTPDNFQSRRPNTSFCFLDIRSPGLGDTAMYLCAASRDRGPYEQYFGPGTRLTVT.

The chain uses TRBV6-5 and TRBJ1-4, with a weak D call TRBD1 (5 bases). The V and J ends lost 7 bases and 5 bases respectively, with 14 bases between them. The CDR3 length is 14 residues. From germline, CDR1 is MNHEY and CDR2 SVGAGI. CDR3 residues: CASTPSQGNEKLFF. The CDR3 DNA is TGTGCCAGCACCCCCAGTCAGGGAAATGAAAAACTGTTTTTT.

In DNA form, the CDR3 reads TGTGCCAGCAGCTTAGGTCGGCCTAGCGGGGGGTACGAGCAGTACTTC. Protein: CASSLGRPSGGYEQYF. The genes are TRBV7-2 and TRBJ2-7; TRBD2 aligns across 11 bases. With V trimmed by 1 base and J by 4 bases, 6 bases remained unmatched. The CDR3 totals 16 residues. Per germline, CDR1 SGHTA and CDR2 FQGNSA.

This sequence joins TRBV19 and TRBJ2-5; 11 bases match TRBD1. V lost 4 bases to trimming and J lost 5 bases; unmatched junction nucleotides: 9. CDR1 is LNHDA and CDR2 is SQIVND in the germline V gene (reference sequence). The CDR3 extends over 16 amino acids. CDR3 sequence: CASSTGQGGPRETQYF. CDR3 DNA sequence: TGTGCCAGTAGTACGGGACAGGGGGGGCCGAGGGAGACCCAGTACTTC.

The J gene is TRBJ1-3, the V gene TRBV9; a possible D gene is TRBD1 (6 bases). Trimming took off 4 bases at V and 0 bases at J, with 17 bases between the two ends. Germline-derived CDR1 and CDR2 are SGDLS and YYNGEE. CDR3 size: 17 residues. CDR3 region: CASSPLAGASSGNTIYF. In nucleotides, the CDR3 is TGTGCCAGCAGCCCGTTGGCAGGGGCCAGCTCTGGAAACACCATATATTTT.

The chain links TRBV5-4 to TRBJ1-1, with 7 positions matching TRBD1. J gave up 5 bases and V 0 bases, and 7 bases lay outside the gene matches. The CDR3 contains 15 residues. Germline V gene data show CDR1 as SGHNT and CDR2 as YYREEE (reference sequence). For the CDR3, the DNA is TGTGCCAGCAGCTTGGGAGGGGGCGGAGGGACTGAAGCTTTCTTT. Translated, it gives CASSLGGGGGTEAFF.

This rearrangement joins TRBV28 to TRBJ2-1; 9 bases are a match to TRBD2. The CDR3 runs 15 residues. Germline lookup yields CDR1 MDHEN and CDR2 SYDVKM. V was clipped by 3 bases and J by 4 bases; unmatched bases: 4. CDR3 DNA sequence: TGTGCCAGCAGTTTCATAGCGGGGGATTACAATGAGCAGTTCTTC. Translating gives CASSFIAGDYNEQFF.

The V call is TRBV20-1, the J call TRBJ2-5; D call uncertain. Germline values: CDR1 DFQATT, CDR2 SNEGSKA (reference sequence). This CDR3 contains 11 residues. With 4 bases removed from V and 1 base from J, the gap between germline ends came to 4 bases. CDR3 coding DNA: TGCAGTGCTAATAGCCAAGAGACCCAGTACTTC. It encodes CSANSQETQYF.

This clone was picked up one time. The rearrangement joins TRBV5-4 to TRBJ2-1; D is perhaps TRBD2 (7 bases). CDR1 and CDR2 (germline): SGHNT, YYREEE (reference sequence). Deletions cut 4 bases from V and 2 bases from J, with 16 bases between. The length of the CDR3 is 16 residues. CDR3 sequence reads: CASSGGGGTAYNEQFF. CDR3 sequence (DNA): TGTGCCAGCAGCGGGGGGGGCGGGACCGCCTACAATGAGCAGTTCTTC.

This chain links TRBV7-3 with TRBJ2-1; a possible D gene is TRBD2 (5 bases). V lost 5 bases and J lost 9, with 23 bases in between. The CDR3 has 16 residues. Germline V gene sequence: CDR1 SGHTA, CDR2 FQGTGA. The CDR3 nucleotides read TGTGCCAGCAGCCTCATCGGACTGGGGATTCGGGGTGAGCAGTTCTTC. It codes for CASSLIGLGIRGEQFF.

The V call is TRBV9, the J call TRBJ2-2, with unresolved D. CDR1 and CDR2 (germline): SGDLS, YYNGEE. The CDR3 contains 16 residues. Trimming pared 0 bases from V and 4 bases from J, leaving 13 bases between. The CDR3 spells CASSVVSAATTGELFF. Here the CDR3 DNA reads TGTGCCAGCAGCGTAGTATCGGCGGCAACCACCGGGGAGCTGTTTTTT.

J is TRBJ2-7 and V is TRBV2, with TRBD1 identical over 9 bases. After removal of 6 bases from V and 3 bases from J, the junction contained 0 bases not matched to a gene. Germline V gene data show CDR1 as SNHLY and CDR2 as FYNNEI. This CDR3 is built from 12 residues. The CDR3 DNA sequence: TGTGCCAGCAGGGACAGGGGCTACGAGCAGTACTTC. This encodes CASRDRGYEQYF. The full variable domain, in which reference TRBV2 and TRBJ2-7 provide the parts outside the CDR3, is EPEVTQTPSHQVTQMGQEVILRCVPISNHLYFYWYRQILGQKVEFLVSFYNNEISEKSEIFDDQFSVERPDGSNFTLKIRSTKLEDSAMYFCASRDRGYEQYFGPGTRLTVT.

The CDR3 region has the DNA TGTGCCAGCACCCTGGGGAGGCGGATAGAAGAGACCCAGTACTTC. Translating gives CASTLGRRIEETQYF. The chain recombines TRBV6-5 with TRBJ2-5, with D possibly being TRBD2 (6 bases). This CDR3 comprises 15 residues. V gave up 7 bases and J gave up 3 bases, with 18 bases separating them. Germline CDR1 and CDR2: MNHEY and SVGAGI.

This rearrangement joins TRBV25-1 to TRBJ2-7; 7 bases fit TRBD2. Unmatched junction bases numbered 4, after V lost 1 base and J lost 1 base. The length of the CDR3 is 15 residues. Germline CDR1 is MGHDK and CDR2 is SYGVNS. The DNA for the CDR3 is TGTGCCAGCAGTGAATCATTCGGGAGGTCCTACGAGCAGTACTTC. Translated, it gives CASSESFGRSYEQYF.

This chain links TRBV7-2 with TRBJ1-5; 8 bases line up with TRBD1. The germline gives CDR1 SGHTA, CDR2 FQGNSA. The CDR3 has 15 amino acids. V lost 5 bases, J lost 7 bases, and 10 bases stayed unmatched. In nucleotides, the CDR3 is TGTGCCAGCAGCCTCCAGGGGGCTGACTGGCAGCCCCAGCATTTT. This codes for CASSLQGADWQPQHF.

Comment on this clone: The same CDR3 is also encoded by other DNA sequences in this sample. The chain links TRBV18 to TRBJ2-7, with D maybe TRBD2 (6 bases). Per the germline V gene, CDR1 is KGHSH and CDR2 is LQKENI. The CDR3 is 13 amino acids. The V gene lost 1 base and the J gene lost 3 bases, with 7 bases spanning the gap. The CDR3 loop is CASSPRRGYEQYF. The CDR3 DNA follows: TGTGCCAGCTCACCACGGCGGGGCTACGAGCAGTACTTC.

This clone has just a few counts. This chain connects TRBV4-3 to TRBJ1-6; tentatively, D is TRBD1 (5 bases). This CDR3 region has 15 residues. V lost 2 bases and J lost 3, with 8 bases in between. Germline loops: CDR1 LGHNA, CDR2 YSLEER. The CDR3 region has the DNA TGCGCCAGCAGCCAACGACAGCTCTATAATTCACCCCTCCACTTT. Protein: CASSQRQLYNSPLHF.

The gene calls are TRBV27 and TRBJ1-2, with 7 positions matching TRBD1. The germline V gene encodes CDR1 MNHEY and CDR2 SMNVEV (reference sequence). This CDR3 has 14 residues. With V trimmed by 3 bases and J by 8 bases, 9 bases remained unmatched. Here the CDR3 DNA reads TGTGCCAGCAGTTTCGGCAGGGGGGTCGGCGGCTACACCTTC. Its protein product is CASSFGRGVGGYTF.

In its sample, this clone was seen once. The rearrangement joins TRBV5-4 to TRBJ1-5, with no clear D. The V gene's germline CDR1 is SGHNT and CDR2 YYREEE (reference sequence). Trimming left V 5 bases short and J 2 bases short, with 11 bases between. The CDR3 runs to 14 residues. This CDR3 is CASSNRDGNQPQHF. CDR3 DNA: TGTGCCAGCAGTAACCGGGATGGCAATCAGCCCCAGCATTTT.

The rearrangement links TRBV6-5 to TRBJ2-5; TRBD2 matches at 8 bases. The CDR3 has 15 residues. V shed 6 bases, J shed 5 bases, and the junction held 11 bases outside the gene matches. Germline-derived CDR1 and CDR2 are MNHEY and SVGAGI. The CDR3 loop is CASRRTGGAVETQYF. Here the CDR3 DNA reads TGTGCCAGCAGGAGGACGGGAGGGGCGGTGGAGACCCAGTACTTC.

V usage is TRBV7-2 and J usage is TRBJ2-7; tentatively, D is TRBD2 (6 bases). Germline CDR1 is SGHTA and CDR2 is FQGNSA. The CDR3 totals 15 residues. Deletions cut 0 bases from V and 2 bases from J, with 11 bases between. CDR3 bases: TGTGCCAGCAGCTTAGCGCCCGGGGGACCCTACGAGCAGTACTTC. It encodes CASSLAPGGPYEQYF.